The source of this T cell receptor beta chain is a study of CD8+ T cells in alopecia areata. Treatment indicated: oral pan-JAK inhibitor, 5-10 mg twice daily. The trim removed 2 bases at V and 5 bases at J, leaving 5 bases unmatched. This CDR3 has 14 residues. Germline lookup yields CDR1 MNHEY and CDR2 SVGAGI. Extraction and reverse transcription of RNA yielded cDNA as the sequencing template. Here immunoSEQ multiplex PCR was the method, and the copy in TCRdb shows in-frame clones only, minus some. The data show about 180,000 clones, about half seen once. This chain joins TRBV6-5 and TRBJ2-5, with 7 bases aligning to TRBD1. Sequenced here: CD8+ T cells sorted from blood, sampled around week 54, from a patient treated with tofacitinib. The TCR originated in a human donor with alopecia areata. Here the CDR3 DNA reads TGTGCCAGCAGTTACCCTGACAGGGCGGAGACCCAGTACTTC. Protein: CASSYPDRAETQYF.